This TCR beta chain was recovered during a study of T cell repertoires in cytomegalovirus infection. TCRdb fed the reads into MiXCR, producing one record per CDR3 protein. In the table there are some 940,000 distinct CDR3 sequences, 31% of which are singletons. For this clonotype: Its target is unknown.

V shed 4 bases, J shed 8 bases, and the junction held 8 bases outside the gene matches. This CDR3 comprises 14 residues. Germline-derived CDR1 and CDR2 are SGHVS and FNYEAQ. This sequence originates from a human donor in good health (CMV status not recorded). Some clones in this sample may be carry-over from other donors' samples. This material consisted of cultured CD8+ T cells from PBMCs, taken from culture after CMV antigen stimulation. V usage is TRBV7-6 and J usage is TRBJ1-2, with TRBD1 identical over 9 bases. The CDR3 spells CASSSAQGAGGYTF. CDR3 sequence (DNA): TGTGCCAGCAGCTCAGCACAGGGGGCAGGCGGCTACACCTTC.